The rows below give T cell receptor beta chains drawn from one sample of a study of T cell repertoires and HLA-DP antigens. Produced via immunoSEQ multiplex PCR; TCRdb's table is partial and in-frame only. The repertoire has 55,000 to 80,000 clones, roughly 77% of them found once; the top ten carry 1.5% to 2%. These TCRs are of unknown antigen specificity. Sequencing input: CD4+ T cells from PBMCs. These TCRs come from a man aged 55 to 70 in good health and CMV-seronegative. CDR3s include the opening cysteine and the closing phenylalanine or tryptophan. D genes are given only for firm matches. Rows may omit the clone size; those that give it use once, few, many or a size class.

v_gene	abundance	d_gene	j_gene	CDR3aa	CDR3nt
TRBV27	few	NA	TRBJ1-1	CASSRRRNLDTEAFF	TGTGCCAGCAGTCGTCGGCGTAACTTGGACACTGAAGCTTTCTTT
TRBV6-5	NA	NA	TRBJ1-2	CASSFLGASYGYTF	TGTGCCAGCAGTTTTCTGGGGGCCTCCTATGGCTACACCTTC
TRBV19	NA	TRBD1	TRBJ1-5	CASSIPRRGRGQPQHF	TGTGCCAGTAGTATCCCGCGCAGGGGGCGAGGTCAGCCCCAGCATTTT
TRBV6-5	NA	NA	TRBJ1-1	CASSYQGLRSGAFF	TGTGCCAGCAGTTACCAGGGTTTGAGGTCGGGAGCTTTCTTT
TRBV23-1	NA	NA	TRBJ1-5	CASTPPRQGGQPQHF	TGCGCCAGCACCCCACCCAGGCAGGGTGGTCAGCCCCAGCATTTT
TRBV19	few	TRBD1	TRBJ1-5	CASIGTGRGNQPQHF	TGTGCCAGTATCGGGACAGGGAGAGGAAATCAGCCCCAGCATTTT
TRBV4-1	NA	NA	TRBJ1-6	CASSRGPATRSPLHF	TGCGCCAGCAGCCGGGGCCCTGCCACTCGATCACCCCTCCACTTT
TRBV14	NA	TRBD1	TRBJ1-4	CASSQDRVGNEKLFF	TGTGCCAGCAGCCAGGACAGGGTCGGTAATGAAAAACTGTTTTTT
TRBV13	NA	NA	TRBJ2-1	CASSPTTSWTVNNEQFF	TGTGCCAGCAGCCCCACAACTTCCTGGACAGTGAACAATGAGCAGTTCTTC
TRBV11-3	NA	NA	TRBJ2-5	CASSRLAEETQYF	TGTGCCAGCAGCCGATTAGCCGAAGAGACCCAGTACTTC
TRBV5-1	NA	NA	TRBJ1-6	CASSLAASGVSPLHF	TGCGCCAGCAGCTTGGCAGCGTCCGGAGTTTCACCCCTCCACTTT
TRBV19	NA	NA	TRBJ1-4	CASSIHQINHEKLFF	TGTGCCAGTAGTATTCACCAGATCAATCATGAAAAACTGTTTTTT
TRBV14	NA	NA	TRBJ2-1	CASSQDRGSYNEQFF	TGTGCCAGCAGCCAAGATAGAGGCTCCTACAATGAGCAGTTCTTC
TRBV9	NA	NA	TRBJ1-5	CASSVWGNQPQHF	TGTGCCAGCAGCGTATGGGGTAATCAGCCCCAGCATTTT
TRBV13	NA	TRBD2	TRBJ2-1	CASSVRGAGLYNEQFF	TGTGCCAGCAGCGTCCGGGGAGCGGGACTCTACAATGAGCAGTTCTTC
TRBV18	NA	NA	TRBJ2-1	CASSSDLRDEQFF	TGTGCCAGCTCATCGGACCTAAGGGATGAGCAGTTCTTC
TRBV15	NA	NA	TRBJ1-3	CATSRDQGSGNTIYF	TGTGCCACCAGCAGAGATCAGGGGTCCGGAAACACCATATATTTT
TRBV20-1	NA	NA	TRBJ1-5	CSAIRGQPQHF	TGCAGTGCCATTCGGGGGCAGCCCCAGCATTTT
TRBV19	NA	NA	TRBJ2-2	CASSRGQNTGELFF	TGTGCCAGTAGTAGGGGACAGAACACCGGGGAGCTGTTTTTT
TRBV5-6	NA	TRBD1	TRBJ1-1	CASSTLGTGMNTEAFF	TGTGCCAGCAGCACCTTGGGGACAGGAATGAACACTGAAGCTTTCTTT
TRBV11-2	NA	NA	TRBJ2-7	CASSFEATYEQYF	TGTGCCAGCAGCTTTGAGGCTACCTACGAGCAGTACTTC
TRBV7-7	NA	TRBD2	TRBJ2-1	CASSLQLAGLQFF	TGTGCCAGCAGCTTACAACTAGCGGGATTGCAGTTCTTC
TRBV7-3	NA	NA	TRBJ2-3	CASGSGADTQYF	TGTGCCAGCGGCTCTGGGGCAGATACGCAGTATTTT
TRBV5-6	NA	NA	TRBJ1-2	CASSPKSRPLYGYTF	TGTGCCAGCAGCCCCAAATCCAGGCCCCTCTATGGCTACACCTTC
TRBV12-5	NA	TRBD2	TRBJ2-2	CASGLAQAGTSGYIETGELFF	TGTGCTAGTGGTTTGGCGCAGGCCGGGACTAGCGGGTACATAGAAACCGGGGAGCTGTTTTTT
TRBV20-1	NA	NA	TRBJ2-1	CSASPEQFF	TGCAGTGCCTCACCGGAGCAGTTCTTC
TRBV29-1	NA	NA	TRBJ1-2	CSVWTPDLTNYGYTF	TGCAGCGTTTGGACCCCCGATCTTACCAACTATGGCTACACCTTC
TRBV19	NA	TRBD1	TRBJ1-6	CASSIADRGKYSPLHF	TGTGCCAGTAGTATAGCCGACAGGGGGAAATATTCACCCCTCCACTTT
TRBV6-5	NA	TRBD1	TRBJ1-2	CASSPDRGYGYTF	TGTGCCAGCAGTCCCGACAGGGGCTATGGCTACACCTTC